This T cell receptor (beta chain) came from a study of blood T cell repertoires in COVID-19. Study information: Collection of acute and convalescent COVID-19 samples took place in the United States, Italy and Spain. T cells, B-cell-depleted T cells, or PBMCs provided the cDNA or gDNA that served as material.

Original handling: Nucleated cell counts were estimated from reference gene primer amplification. Sequencing used immunoSEQ multiplex PCR; TCRdb keeps in-frame clones, though not all of them. The V and J calls and clone size come from that table; D and trimming were worked out from the DNA. Here the sample spans approximately 500,000 clones, 70% to 90% being singletons. V shed 3 bases and J shed 0 bases, with 10 bases lying between them. CDR1 is WNHNN and CDR2 is SYGVQD in the germline V gene (reference sequence). This CDR3 region has 15 residues. The receptor was derived from a human donor in a cohort sampled during active COVID-19. Material for sequencing was peripheral blood. V usage is TRBV10-1 and J usage is TRBJ2-3; no definite D call. CDR3 residues: CASSDPADSTDTQYF. The CDR3, as DNA: TGCGCCAGCAGTGATCCGGCGGATAGCACAGATACGCAGTATTTT.